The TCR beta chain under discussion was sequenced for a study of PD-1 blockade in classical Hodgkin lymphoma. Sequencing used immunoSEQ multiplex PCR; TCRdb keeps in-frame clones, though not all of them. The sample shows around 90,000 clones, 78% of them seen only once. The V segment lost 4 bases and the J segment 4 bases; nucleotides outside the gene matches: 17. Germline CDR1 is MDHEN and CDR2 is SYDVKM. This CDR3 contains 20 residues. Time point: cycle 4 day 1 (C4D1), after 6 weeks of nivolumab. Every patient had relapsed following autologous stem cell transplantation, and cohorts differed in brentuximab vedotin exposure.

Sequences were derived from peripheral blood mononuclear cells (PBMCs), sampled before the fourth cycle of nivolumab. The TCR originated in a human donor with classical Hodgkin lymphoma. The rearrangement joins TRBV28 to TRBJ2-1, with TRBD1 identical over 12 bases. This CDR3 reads CASSSWGTGGTSGAYNEQFF. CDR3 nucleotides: TGTGCCAGCAGTTCCTGGGGGACAGGGGGCACGAGCGGAGCGTACAATGAGCAGTTCTTC.